What follows are 8 T cell receptor beta chains derived from one specimen sequenced in a study of neoadjuvant anti-PD-1 for oral cavity cancer. Assay: immunoSEQ multiplex PCR; the TCRdb copy retains only in-frame clones and omits some. The data hold more than 13,000 clones, with 73% observed a single time. Regarding time point: after neoadjuvant nivolumab, at surgical resection. Sequenced material: PBMCs, taken after nivolumab (anti-PD-1) treatment. These receptors all come from a person aged 40 to 85 with oral cavity squamous cell carcinoma.

The rearrangement joins TRBV18 to TRBJ2-1, with 11 positions matching TRBD2. Unmatched junction bases numbered 6, after V lost 3 bases and J lost 5 bases. The CDR3 extends over 16 amino acids. Germline CDR1 is KGHSH and CDR2 is LQKENI. The CDR3 is CASSPTLAGGNNEQFF. As DNA, the CDR3 is TGTGCCAGCTCACCGACCCTAGCGGGAGGTAACAATGAGCAGTTCTTC.

The rearrangement uses TRBV19 and TRBJ1-1; the D gene is possibly TRBD1 (6 bases). This CDR3 is 14 amino acids long. The ends were cut back, 4 bases at V and 0 bases at J, with 9 bases in the middle. Germline CDR1 is LNHDA and CDR2 is SQIVND (reference sequence). CDR3 amino acids: CASSKAGVNTEAFF. For the CDR3, the DNA is TGTGCCAGTAGTAAAGCAGGGGTGAACACTGAAGCTTTCTTT.

The CDR3 is CASSLGLGVYEQYF. Here the CDR3 DNA reads TGCGCCAGCAGCTTGGGACTAGGGGTTTACGAGCAGTACTTC. The chain joins TRBV5-1 to TRBJ2-7; D possibly corresponds to TRBD2 (6 bases). Trimming removed 0 bases from V and 4 bases from J, with 11 bases in between. This CDR3 region has 14 residues. Per germline, CDR1 SGHRS and CDR2 YFSETQ.

The chain couples TRBV5-1 to TRBJ2-1; 8 nucleotides line up with TRBD1. The V and J ends lost 0 bases and 7 bases, in that order; junction bases with no gene match: 9. Germline-derived CDR1 and CDR2 are SGHRS and YFSETQ. This CDR3 has 16 residues. CDR3 DNA: TGCGCCAGCAGCTTGGATGTGGCAGGGGGCCTAAATGAGCAGTTCTTC. This encodes CASSLDVAGGLNEQFF.

This clone appeared a few times. This sequence joins TRBV2 and TRBJ1-5, with D hard to call. Trimming shortened V by 3 bases and J by 3 bases, and 12 bases separated the two germline ends. This CDR3 is built from 15 residues. The germline CDR1 and CDR2 sequences are SNHLY and FYNNEI. The CDR3 loop is CASSDEGSPNQPQHF. The CDR3 region has the DNA TGTGCCAGCAGTGATGAAGGGTCACCCAATCAGCCCCAGCATTTT.

The chain has TRBV25-1 and TRBJ2-6; D is perhaps TRBD2 (6 bases). Germline CDR1 is MGHDK and CDR2 is SYGVNS. The ends were cut back, 0 bases at V and 1 base at J, with 10 bases in the middle. This CDR3 comprises 17 residues. CDR3 in amino acids: CASSEYIRGSGANVLTF. The CDR3 bases are TGTGCCAGCAGTGAATATATTCGGGGGTCTGGGGCCAACGTCCTGACTTTC.

A few counts support this clone. This rearrangement joins TRBV28 to TRBJ1-2; a weak D match, TRBD1 (6 bases). CDR1 is MDHEN, CDR2 SYDVKM, per germline. Trimming took off 4 bases at V and 8 bases at J, with 20 bases between the two ends. The CDR3 is 15 amino acids. For the CDR3, the DNA is TGTGCCAGCAGTTCGCCAGGGGAATCGCGTGGCGGCTACACCTTC. Protein: CASSSPGESRGGYTF.

The chain links TRBV7-3 to TRBJ2-2; TRBD2 matches 7 bases. Looked up from germline, CDR1 is SGHTA and CDR2 is FQGTGA. V lost 2 bases to trimming and J lost 0 bases; unmatched junction nucleotides: 9. There are 18 residues in the CDR3. Written as DNA, the CDR3 is TGTGCCAGCAGCTTAGGGGCGGGAGTGGGGCCGAACACCGGGGAGCTGTTTTTT. The encoded protein is CASSLGAGVGPNTGELFF.